This TCR beta chain was observed in a study of T cell changes during pregnancy in multiple sclerosis. CDR1 is SGHTA, CDR2 FQGNSA, per germline. The V and J ends lost 5 bases and 1 base, in that order; junction bases with no gene match: 1. This CDR3 has 13 amino acids. Some clones are missing from TCRdb's copy, which holds only in-frame ones; the method was immunoSEQ multiplex PCR. The sample holds some 53,000 clones, around 92% seen once. The input for sequencing was CD4+ T cells from peripheral blood mononuclear cells, taken in the third trimester of pregnancy. This sequence joins TRBV7-2 and TRBJ1-1, with 7 bases lining up with TRBD1. The clonotype was recovered from a female donor with multiple sclerosis, enrolled in a pregnancy study. The DNA for the CDR3 is TGTGCCAGCAGCCGACAGGGGAACACTGAAGCTTTCTTT. Amino acid sequence: CASSRQGNTEAFF.